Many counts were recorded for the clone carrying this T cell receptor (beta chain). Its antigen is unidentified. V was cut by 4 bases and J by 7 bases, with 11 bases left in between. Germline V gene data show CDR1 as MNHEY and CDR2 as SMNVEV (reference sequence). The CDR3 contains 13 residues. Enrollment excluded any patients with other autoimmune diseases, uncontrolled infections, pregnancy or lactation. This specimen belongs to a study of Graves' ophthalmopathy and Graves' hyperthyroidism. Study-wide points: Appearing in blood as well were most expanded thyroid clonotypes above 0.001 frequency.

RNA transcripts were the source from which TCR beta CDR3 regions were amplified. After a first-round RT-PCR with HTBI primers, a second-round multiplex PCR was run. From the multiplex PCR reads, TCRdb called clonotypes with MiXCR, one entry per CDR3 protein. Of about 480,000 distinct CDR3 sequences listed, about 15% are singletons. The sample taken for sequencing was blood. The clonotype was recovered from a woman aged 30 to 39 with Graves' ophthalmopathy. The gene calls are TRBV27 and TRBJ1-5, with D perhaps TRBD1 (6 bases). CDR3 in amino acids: CASSSGGEQPQHF. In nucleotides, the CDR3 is TGTGCCAGCAGTTCGGGGGGCGAACAGCCCCAGCATTTT.